The sequence of this T cell receptor beta chain was determined in a study of Japanese encephalitis immunity and Zika vaccine responses (dated by TCRdb to the early 2020s). Study-level background: Each included participant got alum-adjuvanted ZPIV three times, at weeks 0, 4 and 28, with every dose being 5.0 ug. Two to three months ahead of the first ZPIV dose, 11 to 13 participants were given JEV vaccine (IXIARO) as a two-dose regimen with the doses 28 days apart. Before ZPIV, 11 to 13 participants got a single dose of YFV vaccine (YF-VAX), while under ten participants were flavivirus-naive. Six or seven representative participants from each pre-vaccination group were selected for TCR sequencing, using samples from week 0 (after pre-vaccination and before ZPIV) and week 52. TCR repertoires were also analyzed from three flavivirus-naive individuals at weeks 2, 6 and 52 after starting ZPIV vaccination. For stimulation, either ZIKV structural-protein peptide pools divided into flavivirus-conserved and non-conserved sets were used, or JEV or YFV peptides matching the pre-vaccination. ZIKV peptides were 15-mers overlapping by 11 residues, selected for NetMHCpan/NetMHCII-predicted epitopes with affinity below 50 nM. The study asked whether earlier vaccination against Japanese encephalitis virus (JEV) or yellow fever virus (YFV) shaped CD4 T cell responses to the Zika vaccine. Study-level results and caveats: Rather than the whole vaccinated cohort, the analysis covered just a subset of trial participants, namely those who received three doses and had adequate samples. Only a few individuals showed CD8 T cell responses to ZIKV peptide pools, and those responses were very low in magnitude. The samples grouped by participant and showed no similarity across individuals, which suggests that no public TCRs were detected. In JEV-pre-vaccinated donors, the repertoire richness of CD4 T cells responding to conserved ZIKV epitopes dropped significantly after ZPIV. Higher repertoire similarity across time-points and stimulations was observed in JEV-pre-vaccinated donors than in YFV-pre-vaccinated donors, indicating that more clonotypes were common to ZIKV and JEV stimulation. Sample size limitations prevented peptide-pool deconvolution, so the individual peptides driving cross-reactive responses were not identified.

This clonotype showed up just a few times. Base qualities were left out, and no much larger clone turns up one base away. PBMCs were stained with CellTrace CFSE and grown for six to seven days in RPMI containing around 8.1% human serum and peptide pools at around 1 ug/mL each. Unfixed proliferating CD4 T cells were sorted on a BD FACSAria as live CD56-CD19-CD16-CD3+CD4+ CFSE-low cells. The enrolled adults were healthy and tested seronegative for ZIKV, JEV, YFV, DENV and WNV on microneutralization screening. Samples came from a phase 1, double-blinded, randomized, placebo-controlled trial of an alum-adjuvanted Zika purified-inactivated virus (ZPIV) vaccine. Peripheral blood mononuclear cells were isolated by standard procedure and were kept frozen in liquid nitrogen until use. The germline V gene gives CDR1 as KGHDR and CDR2 as SFDVKD. For this chain, trimming is 7 bases at the V end and 6 bases at the J end, and the number of junction bases without a gene match is 5. The CDR3 runs 13 residues from the cysteine to the phenylalanine. Solely the CDR3 DNA is kept, with 39 bases framed from the first base.

The protocol used for the library was 5' RACE. Before sequencing, the TCRbeta libraries were pooled in proportion to the number of cells sorted for each library. Total RNA was extracted from sorted cells with RNAzol RT, and cDNA was synthesized with an oligo(dT) primer and a template-switching oligo. Using Kapa HiFi, PCR amplified the TCRbeta V-CDR3-J region between a SMARTer oligo primer and a TCRbeta constant-region primer. A second PCR attached Illumina adaptors and sample-specific index barcodes, followed by HighPrep bead cleanup and Bioanalyzer confirmation of a band of roughly 650 bp. The libraries were sequenced on an Illumina MiSeq using 2x151 bp paired-end reads. In the source study's methods: Reads were demultiplexed with an in-house Java program, and MiXCR assigned TCRbeta annotations and counted clonotypes. To assess repertoire overlap, Morisita-Horn indices from the R package vegan were used, along with UPGMA clustering and Circos plots of recurring clonotypes. Shannon diversity and richness were normalized to the highest possible value given the input cell numbers, yielding values from 0 to 1. MUSCLE was used to align CDR3beta sequences, SeqinR to compute distances, and R to plot multidimensional scaling. TCRdb's own reprocessing of the public reads used fastp at Q25 and MiXCR and kept productive beta chains. Records with the same CDR3 protein are collapsed into one entry carrying the most frequent genes and DNA. These V and J calls rely on TCRdb rather than the paper's analysis. The table for this sample lists 1,500 to 2,000 distinct CDR3 sequences; 5% to 8% of them were counted only once. Approximately 30% of the sample lies in the top ten.

Here the sequenced sample was antigen-activated CD4+ T cells from blood, cultured, taken during a Zika inactivated vaccine study. The receptor was isolated from an adult woman who received an inactivated Zika virus vaccine. The V and J genes are TRBV24-1 and TRBJ2-1, with 7 bases matching TRBD1. At the DNA level, the sequence is TGTGCCACCAGAATCGCAGGGGGCAATGAGCAGTTCTTC. Its translation reads: CATRIAGGNEQFF.